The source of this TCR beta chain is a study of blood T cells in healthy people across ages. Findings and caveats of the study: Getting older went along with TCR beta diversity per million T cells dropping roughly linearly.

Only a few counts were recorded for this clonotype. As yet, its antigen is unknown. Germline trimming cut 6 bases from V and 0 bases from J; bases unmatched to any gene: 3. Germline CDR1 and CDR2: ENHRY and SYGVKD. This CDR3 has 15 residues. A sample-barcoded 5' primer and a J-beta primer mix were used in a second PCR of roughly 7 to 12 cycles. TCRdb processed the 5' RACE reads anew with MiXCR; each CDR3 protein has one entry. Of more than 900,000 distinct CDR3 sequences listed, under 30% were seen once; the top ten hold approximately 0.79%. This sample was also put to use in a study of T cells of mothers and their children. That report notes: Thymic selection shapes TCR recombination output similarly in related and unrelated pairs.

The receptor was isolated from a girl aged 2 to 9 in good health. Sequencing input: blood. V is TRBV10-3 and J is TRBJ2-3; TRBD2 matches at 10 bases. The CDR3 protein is CAISSSGGSTDTQYF. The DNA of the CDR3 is TGTGCCATCAGCTCTAGCGGGGGCAGCACAGATACGCAGTATTTT.